The source of this TCR beta chain is a study of shared clonotypes between healthy human individuals. Whole-study results and caveats: Among donors, the sharing of clonotypes was expected to be influenced by sequencing depth.

Sequencing was at deep level. Some clones are missing from TCRdb's copy, which holds only in-frame ones; the method was immunoSEQ multiplex PCR. The table lists under 2,500,000 clones, approximately 95% of them singletons. This CDR3 has 13 amino acids. The V end lost 0 bases, the J end lost 3 bases, and 6 bases lay between the germline ends. CDR1 is MGHRA, CDR2 YSYEKL, per germline. CD45RA+ naive and CD45RA-negative memory subsets were separated from CD4+ cells. Concerning this clone itself: Its target is unknown.

The chain recombines TRBV4-1 with TRBJ2-7; D gene ambiguous. The source of this sequence is a man between 18 and 35 years old in good health. What was sequenced was naive CD4+ T cells sorted from blood. Documented subset: CD45RA+ positively selected. CDR3 DNA: TGCGCCAGCAGCCAAGAGGCCTTCTACGAGCAGTACTTC. Its translation is CASSQEAFYEQYF.